The source of this T cell receptor (beta chain) is a study of T cells after posttransplantation cyclophosphamide. Study-level findings and limits: Donor CD8+ memory clones often dominated recipient blood repertoires at later times. TRB clonality was highly associated with recipient CMV seropositivity and reactivation. Skin or GI-infiltrating T cells shared few TRB sequences with blood.

This CDR3 is built from 13 residues. Germline CDR1 LNHDA, CDR2 SQIVND (reference sequence). Trimming shortened V by 1 base and J by 4 bases, and 7 bases separated the two germline ends. Notes on this clone: Its matching antigen is unknown.

Profiled with immunoSEQ multiplex PCR; TCRdb holds only in-frame clones, not every one. The sample has about 9,100 clones, over 75% seen once; the top ten hold roughly a quarter. Sampled 1 year posttransplant, controls received myeloablative marrow transplants, methotrexate and a calcineurin inhibitor. Source: PBMCs, taken after an allogeneic stem cell transplant with a calcineurin inhibitor and methotrexate. The V and J genes are TRBV19 and TRBJ1-1; maybe TRBD1 (5 bases). This TCR came from a male patient younger than 45 who received an allogeneic stem cell transplant from an unrelated donor, was CMV-positive, and had no GVHD. These T cells may partly come from the graft donor. The CDR3 loop reads CASSIGRGTEAFF. In DNA, the CDR3 is TGTGCCAGTAGTATAGGGAGGGGCACTGAAGCTTTCTTT. Complete variable domain (other parts from reference TRBV19 and TRBJ1-1): DGGITQSPKYLFRKEGQNVTLSCEQNLNHDAMYWYRQDPGQGLRLIYYSQIVNDFQKGDIAEGYSVSREKKESFPLTVTSAQKNPTAFYLCASSIGRGTEAFFGQGTRLTVV.